This TCR beta chain was sequenced in a study of control samples from healthy donors and cancer patients. Losses at the gene ends were 5 bases for V and 4 bases for J; bases not matched to a gene: 4. The CDR3 contains 14 residues. From germline, CDR1 is LNHDA and CDR2 SQIVND (reference sequence). Profiled with immunoSEQ multiplex PCR; TCRdb holds only in-frame clones, not every one. The top ten hold around 9.6% of the sample, which has 45,000 or so clones, roughly 86% seen once. Source material: PBMCs. V gene TRBV19 combines with J gene TRBJ1-1; 10 bases match TRBD1. This clonotype was obtained from a woman aged 55-69 years with lung cancer. As DNA, the CDR3 is TGTGCCAGTAGTCTGCGGACAGGGGGCACTGAAGCTTTCTTT. Protein product: CASSLRTGGTEAFF.